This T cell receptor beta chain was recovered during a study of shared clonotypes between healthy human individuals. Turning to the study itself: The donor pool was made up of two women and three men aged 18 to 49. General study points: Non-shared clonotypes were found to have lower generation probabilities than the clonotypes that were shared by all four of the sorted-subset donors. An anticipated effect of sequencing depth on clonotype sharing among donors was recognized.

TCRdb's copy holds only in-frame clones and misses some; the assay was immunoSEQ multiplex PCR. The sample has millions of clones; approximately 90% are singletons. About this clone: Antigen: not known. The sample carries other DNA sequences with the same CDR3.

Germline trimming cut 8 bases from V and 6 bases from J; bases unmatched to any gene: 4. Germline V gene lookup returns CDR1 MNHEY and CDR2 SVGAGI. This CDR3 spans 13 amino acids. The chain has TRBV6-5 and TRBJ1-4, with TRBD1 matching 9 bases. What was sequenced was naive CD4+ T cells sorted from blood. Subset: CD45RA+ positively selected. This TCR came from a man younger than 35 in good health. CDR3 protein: CASRDRVYEKLFF. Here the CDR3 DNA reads TGTGCCAGCCGGGACAGGGTTTATGAAAAACTGTTTTTT.